One and the same sample provided the 20 T cell receptor beta chains below, sequenced in a study of response to subunit inactivated influenza vaccine. TCRdb analysed the RT-PCR reads with MiXCR anew, one entry per CDR3 protein. Of approximately 170,000 distinct CDR3 sequences listed, approximately 15% are singletons. The source material was CD8+ T cells sorted from PBMCs, sampled about 5 days after vaccination. These TCRs come from a man in his forties or fifties who received an inactivated influenza vaccine.

The chain combines TRBV5-1 with TRBJ2-3; D gene ambiguous. V lost 1 base and J 0 bases, leaving 9 bases between the germline ends. This CDR3 has 15 residues. Per germline, CDR1 SGHRS and CDR2 YFSETQ. Here the CDR3 reads CASSLTVSSTDTQYF. The CDR3 nucleotides are TGCGCCAGCAGCTTGACTGTCTCTAGCACAGATACGCAGTATTTT.

CDR3 sequence: CASSYNRGTSGSYEQYF. DNA of the CDR3: TGTGCCAGCAGTTACAATCGGGGTACTAGCGGGAGCTACGAGCAGTACTTC. The genes are TRBV28 and TRBJ2-7, with 11 nucleotides matching TRBD2. CDR1 is MDHEN, CDR2 SYDVKM, per germline. Unmatched junction bases numbered 11, after V lost 4 bases and J lost 3 bases. This CDR3 spans 17 amino acids.

This chain links TRBV4-2 with TRBJ2-1; D is uncertain. The germline CDR1 and CDR2 sequences are LGHNA and YNFKEQ. Trimming stripped 3 bases from V and 0 bases from J, with 15 bases between. This CDR3 contains 17 residues. The chain's CDR3 is CASSHRYLTGSYNEQFF. CDR3 DNA sequence: TGTGCCAGCAGCCACCGCTATCTGACTGGCTCCTACAATGAGCAGTTCTTC.

Concerning this clonotype itself: A much larger clone lies one base from this, so it may be a read error. This chain connects TRBV19 to TRBJ2-7; D remains unclear. The CDR3 runs to 10 residues. Per the germline V gene, CDR1 is LNHDA and CDR2 is SQIVND (reference sequence). CDR3 residues: CASSSGRWDF. DNA of the CDR3: TGTGCCAGTAGTTCGGGCCGCTGGGATTTC.

The chain carries TRBV20-1 and TRBJ2-7; D not resolved. The CDR3 is 12 residues long. Looked up from germline, CDR1 is DFQATT and CDR2 is SNEGSKA (reference sequence). V shed 3 bases and J shed 0 bases, with 6 bases lying between them. In DNA form, the CDR3 reads TGCAGTGCTAGGGTGATCTCCTACGAGCAGTACTTC. Its translation: CSARVISYEQYF.

The V and J genes are TRBV20-1 and TRBJ2-7; no clear D. Per germline, CDR1 DFQATT and CDR2 SNEGSKA (reference sequence). The ends were cut back, 0 bases at V and 0 bases at J, with 9 bases in the middle. The CDR3 sequence is 14 residues long. The CDR3 here is CSARDQHSSYEQYF. CDR3 nucleotide sequence: TGCAGTGCTAGAGATCAACACAGCTCCTACGAGCAGTACTTC.

This clonotype has a count of ten or more. The rearrangement links TRBV6-5 to TRBJ2-1; D is ambiguous. Trimming removed 8 bases from V and 8 bases from J, with 7 bases in between. CDR3 length equals 10 residues. Germline V gene data show CDR1 as MNHEY and CDR2 as SVGAGI. For the CDR3, the DNA is TGTGCCAGCGGGTGGGATGAGCAGTTCTTC. It specifies CASGWDEQFF.

The chain is built from TRBV10-3 and TRBJ2-7; TRBD1 matches at 7 bases. V lost 4 bases to trimming and J lost 3 bases; unmatched junction nucleotides: 6. CDR1 and CDR2 from the germline V gene are ENHRY and SYGVKD. CDR3 length equals 14 residues. In nucleotides, the CDR3 is TGTGCCATCAGTGCGGGACAGCGTCTCTACGAGCAGTACTTC. Encoded protein: CAISAGQRLYEQYF.

The table lists this clonotype with a few counts. The rearrangement uses TRBV24-1 and TRBJ2-2; 8 nucleotides match TRBD1. Germline lookup yields CDR1 KGHDR and CDR2 SFDVKD. The CDR3 runs 16 residues. Trimming at V came to 5 bases and at J to 5 bases, leaving 9 bases not matched to a gene. In nucleotides, the CDR3 is TGTGCCACCAGTGCCAGAGGGACAGGCTGGACCGGGGAGCTGTTTTTT. This codes for CATSARGTGWTGELFF.

This clonotype came up a few times. This chain joins TRBV6-1 and TRBJ1-2, with D possibly TRBD1 on 6 matching bases. Trimming removed 5 bases at V and 14 bases at J, with 18 bases between. Germline V gene data show CDR1 as MNHNS and CDR2 as SASEGT. The CDR3 runs to 12 residues. This CDR3 is CASSNHRAPTTF. In nucleotides, the CDR3 is TGTGCCAGCAGTAACCACAGGGCACCTACTACCTTC.

Comments on this clonotype: Relative to the germline gene, one junction end is altered; a read error may explain this. V and J are TRBV4-1 and TRBJ2-2; the match to TRBD1 covers 8 bases. Germline assignment: CDR1 MGHRA and CDR2 YSYEKL. The CDR3 is 17 amino acids. The CDR3 here is CASIQETRGPNTGELFF. The CDR3 DNA is TGCGCCAGCATCCAAGAGACCAGGGGGCCAAACACCGGGGAGCTGTTTTTT.

The chain combines TRBV5-1 with TRBJ1-1; D uncertain. Germline loops: CDR1 SGHRS, CDR2 YFSETQ. There are 13 residues in the CDR3. Trimming left V 0 bases short and J 2 bases short, with 5 bases between. Here the CDR3 reads CASSLEFNTEAFF. The CDR3 nucleotides are TGCGCCAGCAGCTTGGAGTTCAACACTGAAGCTTTCTTT.

This clonotype was seen only a few times. The chain has TRBV20-1 and TRBJ1-1, with unresolved D. CDR1 and CDR2 from the germline V gene are DFQATT and SNEGSKA (reference sequence). Trimming removed 6 bases at V and 4 bases at J, with 9 bases between. The CDR3 length is 11 residues. CDR3 sequence (DNA): TGCAGTGCGCCGGGAGCCACTGAAGCTTTCTTT. Protein: CSAPGATEAFF.

This clonotype was counted only a few times. V usage is TRBV4-3 and J usage is TRBJ2-5, with D uncertain. V lost 1 base and J 2 bases, leaving 8 bases between the germline ends. CDR1 LGHNA and CDR2 YSLEER come from the germline V gene. The CDR3 sequence is 14 residues long. CDR3 in amino acids: CASSQVGVQETQYF. CDR3 DNA sequence: TGCGCCAGCAGCCAAGTTGGGGTACAAGAGACCCAGTACTTC.

This clonotype was found many times. The chain recombines TRBV5-6 with TRBJ2-4, with 7 bases fitting TRBD1. The CDR3 is made up of 15 amino acids. Looked up from germline, CDR1 is SGHDT and CDR2 is YYEEEE. The trim removed 4 bases at V and 3 bases at J, leaving 7 bases unmatched. DNA of the CDR3: TGTGCCAGCAGCCCTGAGCAGGGGGACAAAAACATTCAGTACTTC. It translates to CASSPEQGDKNIQYF.

In its sample, this clonotype was seen many times. V gene TRBV3-2 combines with J gene TRBJ2-1; the tabulated D call, TRBD1, remains unverified against the DNA. TRBV3-2 is a pseudogene locus. This CDR3 is built from 15 residues. The CDR3 spells CASSDTGGPYNEQFF. In nucleotides, the CDR3 is TGTGCCAGCAGTGATACGGGGGGTCCATACAATGAGCAGTTCTTC.

The chain uses TRBV5-6 and TRBJ2-7; D gene ambiguous. CDR1 and CDR2 from the germline V gene are SGHDT and YYEEEE. The V end was cut by 6 bases, the J end by 0 bases, with 10 bases between. The CDR3 runs 13 residues. The CDR3 DNA reads TGTGCCAGCAAAATTCCAGGCTCCTACGAGCAGTACTTC. Its protein is CASKIPGSYEQYF.

J is TRBJ2-7 and V is TRBV18; possible D gene TRBD1, 6 bases. The CDR3 spans 13 residues. Trimming took 4 bases from V and 0 from J, leaving 7 bases between them. Germline CDR1 KGHSH, CDR2 LQKENI. The CDR3 loop reads CASSRQDSYEQYF. CDR3 nucleotide sequence: TGTGCCAGCTCACGACAGGACTCCTACGAGCAGTACTTC. The full variable domain, its missing parts supplied by reference TRBV18 and TRBJ2-7, is NAGVMQNPRHLVRRRGQEARLRCSPMKGHSHVYWYRQLPEEGLKFMVYLQKENIIDESGMPKERFSAEFPKEGPSILRIQQVVRGDSAAYFCASSRQDSYEQYFGPGTRLTVT.

The chain joins TRBV5-1 to TRBJ2-3; TRBD2 is a possible D gene (5 bases). Germline CDR1 reads SGHRS; CDR2 reads YFSETQ. Trimming removed 3 bases at V and 2 bases at J, with 16 bases between. This CDR3 contains 16 residues. The chain's CDR3 is CASSSQPRGFTDTQYF. CDR3 DNA: TGCGCCAGCAGCTCACAACCCCGGGGTTTCACAGATACGCAGTATTTT.

This chain links TRBV7-8 with TRBJ1-5, with TRBD1 identical over 7 bases. CDR1 is SGHVS and CDR2 is FQNEAQ in the germline V gene. The J segment lost 3 bases and the V segment lost 5 bases, leaving 10 bases of the junction unmatched. This CDR3 is built from 16 residues. DNA of the CDR3: TGTGCCAGCAGCCAGGAACAGGGGCTGTACAATCAGCCCCAGCATTTT. This gives the protein CASSQEQGLYNQPQHF.